This TCR beta chain was observed in a study of CD8+CD57+ T cells in acquired aplastic anemia. Study overall: DNA recovered from sorted CD4+ and CD8+ cells had a mean of about 3 ug.

TCR beta VDJ combinations and CDR3 sequences were profiled from genomic DNA. TCRdb processed the reads anew with MiXCR; each CDR3 protein has one entry. The profile shows about 160,000 distinct CDR3 sequences, 45% to 55% of them singletons. Individuals selected for sequencing had exhibited CD8+CD57+ cell expansion on flow cytometry. Material for sequencing was sorted CD4+, CD8+, or CD8+CD57+ T cells (not recorded which) from PBMCs. This clonotype was obtained from a human donor with aplastic anemia.

The CDR3: CASSQEQGMGRQPQHF. The CDR3 DNA follows: TGCGCCAGCAGCCAAGAACAGGGGATGGGCCGTCAGCCCCAGCATTTT. This rearrangement joins TRBV4-1 to TRBJ1-5; TRBD1 aligns across 7 bases. V lost 0 bases and J lost 6; bases outside the gene matches: 8. The CDR3 extends over 16 amino acids. Germline lookup yields CDR1 MGHRA and CDR2 YSYEKL.